Listed below are T cell receptor beta chains from one sample, sequenced in a study of blood T cell repertoires in COVID-19. This table comes from immunoSEQ multiplex PCR, and its TCRdb copy is limited to in-frame clones, with some not included. Here the sample spans about 310,000 clones, 85% being singletons. The sample taken for sequencing was PBMCs or T cells enriched from blood (not recorded which). The receptors here all came from a woman aged 25 to 39 who had been exposed to COVID-19. Each CDR3 is given with its conserved first and last residue. The D gene is left open where the match is weak. For some rows the clone size is stated as once, few or many, or as a class when expanded; others skip it.

D	V	J	size	DNA	CDR3
TRBD1	TRBV19	TRBJ1-5	NA	TGTGCCAGTAGTCTCGGGACAGTTAGCAATCAGCCCCAGCATTTT	CASSLGTVSNQPQHF
TRBD1	TRBV5-1	TRBJ2-2	few	TGCGCCAGCAGCGCGGACAGGGTGAATTTCGGGGAGCTGTTTTTT	CASSADRVNFGELFF
TRBD1	TRBV6-1	TRBJ2-1	NA	TGTGCCAGCAGTGATTGGGACAGGGGCTACAATGAGCAGTTCTTC	CASSDWDRGYNEQFF
TRBD1	TRBV10-2	TRBJ1-1	NA	TGCGCCAGCACCACAGGGGGCGTAAACACTGAAGCTTTCTTT	CASTTGGVNTEAFF
NA	TRBV9	TRBJ1-2	NA	TGTGCCAGCAGCGTCCAGGGATCCGGTGGCTACACCTTC	CASSVQGSGGYTF
NA	TRBV28	TRBJ2-3	NA	TGTGCCAGCAGTCTCCCCGGGTCCCGAGGTGATACGCAGTATTTT	CASSLPGSRGDTQYF
NA	TRBV6-2/TRBV6-3	TRBJ1-5	NA	TGTGCCAGCAGCCCGGGACTCCTAGGTACGACAAGGCGGGGCAATCAGCCCCAGCATTTT	CASSPGLLGTTRRGNQPQHF
TRBD2	TRBV28	TRBJ2-3	NA	TGTGCCAGTTCTAGCGGGAGGGCCCGCACAGATACGCAGTATTTT	CASSSGRARTDTQYF
NA	TRBV7-2	TRBJ2-5	NA	TGTGCCAGCACCCTAGTCGCGGGTCAAGAGACCCAGTACTTC	CASTLVAGQETQYF
NA	TRBV7-2	TRBJ2-7	NA	TGTGCCAGCAGCTTAGCCTCGGCCGGGGAGCAGTACTTC	CASSLASAGEQYF
NA	TRBV6-1	TRBJ1-3	few	TGTGCCAGCAGTGGACAACAGGGTCTAGTTGGAAACACCATATATTTT	CASSGQQGLVGNTIYF
TRBD1	TRBV7-9	TRBJ1-1	NA	TGTGCCAGCAGCTTCTTGACTAGACAGGGGAAAGAAGCTTTCTTT	CASSFLTRQGKEAFF
TRBD1	TRBV19	TRBJ1-4	once	TGTGCCAGTAGAAGACAGGGCGGTGAAACTAATGAAAAACTGTTTTTT	CASRRQGGETNEKLFF
TRBD2	TRBV27	TRBJ2-7	NA	TGTGCCAGCCTCCCCCCGGGAGGGTACGAGCAGTACTTC	CASLPPGGYEQYF
NA	TRBV7-3	TRBJ2-1	NA	TGTGCCAGCAGTTCGGACGGGACTCTTATGAATGAGCAGTTCTTC	CASSSDGTLMNEQFF
TRBD2	TRBV5-4	TRBJ2-5	NA	TGTGCCAGCACCCGCCAAGCGGGGGGTCAAGAGACCCAGTACTTC	CASTRQAGGQETQYF
NA	TRBV28	TRBJ1-1	NA	TGTGCCAGCAGCAAAACAGAACTCGGGAACACTGAAGCTTTCTTT	CASSKTELGNTEAFF
TRBD1	TRBV6-2/TRBV6-3	TRBJ1-1	NA	TGTGCCAGCAGTCAACCCCCCGGGACAGGGTTTGAAGCTTTCTTT	CASSQPPGTGFEAFF
TRBD2	TRBV19	TRBJ2-5	NA	TGTGCCAGTAGCCTCGGGCTAGCGGCAGAGGAGACCCAGTACTTC	CASSLGLAAEETQYF
TRBD2	TRBV7-9	TRBJ2-1	NA	TGTGCCAGCAGCCCGGGACTAGCGGGGGGTTTTAATGAGCAGTTCTTC	CASSPGLAGGFNEQFF
NA	TRBV28	TRBJ2-7	once	TGTGCCAGCAGTCTGGACAGCTCCTACGAGCAGTACTTC	CASSLDSSYEQYF
NA	TRBV7-2	TRBJ1-5	once	TGTGCCAGCAGCGGGGCGATGAATCAGCCCCAGCATTTT	CASSGAMNQPQHF
TRBD1	TRBV27	TRBJ1-6	NA	TGTGCCAGCAGCCCTGGGGACAGGGCTAATTCACCCCTCCACTTT	CASSPGDRANSPLHF
TRBD1	TRBV13	TRBJ1-1	NA	TGTGCCAGCAGCCCGGGACAGTCCACACAAGCTTTCTTT	CASSPGQSTQAFF
NA	TRBV7-3	TRBJ2-3	NA	TGTGCCAGCAGCTTAACGAGGGAGAATACGCAGTATTTT	CASSLTRENTQYF
NA	TRBV19	TRBJ1-4	NA	TGTGCCAGTAGTATAGATCTCCAGGCGGGTGAAAAACTGTTTTTT	CASSIDLQAGEKLFF
TRBD2	TRBV7-6	TRBJ2-2	once	TGTGCCAGCAGCCCTAGACTAGCGGGAGAGGGCCCCGGGGAGCTGTTTTTT	CASSPRLAGEGPGELFF
NA	TRBV6-5	TRBJ2-7	NA	TGTGCCAGCAGTCCAGGACAGACAGTCTACGAGCAGTACTTC	CASSPGQTVYEQYF
TRBD1	TRBV27	TRBJ2-7	NA	TGTGCCAGCAGTCAGGGGACAGGGAAATACGAGCAGTACTTC	CASSQGTGKYEQYF
TRBD2	TRBV7-9	TRBJ2-1	NA	TGTGCCAGCAGCTCACGCGGGGGTGGTCTCGATGAGCAGTTCTTC	CASSSRGGGLDEQFF
NA	TRBV5-1	TRBJ2-2	NA	TGCGCCAGCAGCCGTATCGGGAACACCGGGGAGCTGTTTTTT	CASSRIGNTGELFF
NA	TRBV6-5	TRBJ1-3	NA	TGTGCCAGCAGTTACTCGATGGCAGGGGCTGGAAACACCATATATTTT	CASSYSMAGAGNTIYF
TRBD1	TRBV10-3	TRBJ1-5	NA	TGTGCCACCGGCGGGACAGGGAGGACAGATAGCAATCAGCCCCAGCATTTT	CATGGTGRTDSNQPQHF
TRBD1	TRBV24-1	TRBJ2-3	NA	TGTGCCACCAGTGATGTCGGACAGGCGGCAGATACGCAGTATTTT	CATSDVGQAADTQYF
TRBD1	TRBV25-1	TRBJ1-2	NA	TGTGCCAGCATAGGCGGGACAGGGACGCAAAATGGCTACACCTTC	CASIGGTGTQNGYTF
NA	TRBV28	TRBJ1-3	NA	TGTGCCAGCAATAGTGGAACAGGCTCTGGAAACACCATATATTTT	CASNSGTGSGNTIYF
TRBD1	TRBV28	TRBJ2-2	once	TGTGCCAGCATTACAGGGGGATCGAACACCGGGGAGCTGTTTTTT	CASITGGSNTGELFF
NA	TRBV5-4	TRBJ2-2	NA	TGTGCCAGCAGCTTGGGAGCGCCGAACACCGGGGAGCTGTTTTTT	CASSLGAPNTGELFF
TRBD1	TRBV7-9	TRBJ2-3	NA	TGTGCCAGCAGAACGGGACAGGGGACAGATACGCAGTATTTT	CASRTGQGTDTQYF
TRBD1	TRBV7-9	TRBJ2-1	many	TGTGCCAGCAGCTTAACCATCCTTGGACAGGGAGTCGATGAGCAGTTCTTC	CASSLTILGQGVDEQFF
TRBD1	TRBV9	TRBJ1-1	NA	TGTGCCAGCAGCGTAGGGACAGGGGGCTTCACTGAAGCTTTCTTT	CASSVGTGGFTEAFF
NA	TRBV30	TRBJ1-3	NA	TGTGCCTGGAGTTACATGGCGGGGGCTGGAAACACCATATATTTT	CAWSYMAGAGNTIYF
NA	TRBV30	TRBJ1-4	NA	TGTGCCTGGCTAACAGATGAAAAACTGTTTTTT	CAWLTDEKLFF
NA	TRBV4-3	TRBJ1-2	few	TGCGCCAGCAGCCAAGATAAACAGGATGGCTACACCTTC	CASSQDKQDGYTF
TRBD2	TRBV5-4	TRBJ2-7	NA	TGTGCCAGCAGCTTGGGGTCACTAGCGTATACCCCTTCCTACGAGCAGTACTTC	CASSLGSLAYTPSYEQYF
NA	TRBV28	TRBJ1-6	NA	TGTGCCAGTGGGGTCGGAGGGAACGGTGATTCACCCCTCCACTTT	CASGVGGNGDSPLHF
NA	TRBV5-4	TRBJ1-3	once	TGTGCCAGCAGCTCCGAGGGCTCTGGAAACACCATATATTTT	CASSSEGSGNTIYF
TRBD1	TRBV6-5	TRBJ1-2	NA	TGTGCCAGCAGGACGTTGGGGACAGGGGGCCATGGCTACACCTTC	CASRTLGTGGHGYTF